Listed below are T cell receptor beta chains from one sample, sequenced in a study of human T cells and chemical hapten exposure. TCRdb processed the RACE reads anew with MiXCR; each CDR3 protein has one entry. The data contain tens of thousands of distinct CDR3 sequences, over 9.5% of them singletons. Material: whole blood, obtained in connection with sensitization to the hapten diphenylcyclopropenone (DPC). The receptors were sampled from a man aged 30 to 39 with alopecia areata. Some clones in this sample may be carry-over from other donors' samples. Both conserved end residues are part of each CDR3. D genes are given only for firm matches. The size of a clone is reported for some rows only, either as once, few or many, or as a class for expanded clones.

clone_size j_call v_call d_call cdr3_nt cdr3_aa
- TRBJ1-6 TRBV12-3/TRBV12-4 - TGTGCCAGCAGTTCGGCGTTGGGGAGCTATAATTCACCCCTCCACTTT CASSSALGSYNSPLHF
few TRBJ2-1 TRBV2 TRBD2 TGTGCCAGCAGTGAATTCGAGGGAGGGCAGAGCAATGAGCAGTTCTTC CASSEFEGGQSNEQFF
many TRBJ2-1 TRBV7-8 TRBD2 TGTGCCAGCAGCAATAGCGGGGGAGAGCAGTTCTTC CASSNSGGEQFF
many TRBJ2-5 TRBV28 - TGTGCCAGCAGTTTAGGAGGACGAGAGACCCAGTACTTC CASSLGGRETQYF
- TRBJ1-5 TRBV6-1 - TGTGCCAGCCGTATCAGGGATGGAGGCAATCAGCCCCAGCATTTT CASRIRDGGNQPQHF
many TRBJ1-4 TRBV6-6 - TGTGCCAGCATCGCGGGGCGGTGGGGTGAAAAACTGTTTTTT CASIAGRWGEKLFF
many TRBJ2-4 TRBV30 - TGTGCCTGGAGTGTCCGGGGAGACCTAGCCAAAAACATTCAGTACTTC CAWSVRGDLAKNIQYF
few TRBJ2-3 TRBV11-2 - TGTGCCAGCAGCTTATTCTTGCGGGGTATGAAGACAGATACGCAGTATTTT CASSLFLRGMKTDTQYF
- TRBJ2-4 TRBV12-3/TRBV12-4 - TGTGCCAGCAGTTTTCACCCCCTTCGTGCCAAAAACATTCAGTACTTC CASSFHPLRAKNIQYF
many TRBJ2-3 TRBV5-8 - TGTGCCAGCAGCTTTCTCATCCTTACTAGCACAGATACGCAGTATTTT CASSFLILTSTDTQYF
few TRBJ1-2 TRBV10-3 - TGTGCCATACAGGATCCTAACTATGGCTACACCTTC CAIQDPNYGYTF
many TRBJ2-5 TRBV10-3 TRBD1 TGTGCCGCCAGGGGGCAAGAGACCCAGTACTTC CAARGQETQYF
few TRBJ2-2 TRBV2 - TGTGCCAGCCATAATCTCGGGGAGCTGTTTTTT CASHNLGELFF
many TRBJ2-1 TRBV7-2 TRBD2 TGTGCCAGCAGCCCCCCGGGACTAGTATACAATGAGCAGTTCTTC CASSPPGLVYNEQFF
many TRBJ2-5 TRBV11-2 - TGTGCCAGCAGCCCTTATCGGGAGACCCAGTACTTC CASSPYRETQYF
- TRBJ2-7 TRBV9 TRBD1 TGTGCCAGCAGCCCGACAGGGGGCCAATACGAGCAGTACTTC CASSPTGGQYEQYF
- TRBJ2-3 TRBV15 TRBD1 TGTGCCACCAGCAGTGAGGGGGCGCAAGATACGCAGTATTTT CATSSEGAQDTQYF
many TRBJ2-1 TRBV7-2 - TGTGCCAGCAGCCCGCCCCCCGGTGAGCAGTTCTTC CASSPPPGEQFF
- TRBJ2-3 TRBV5-4 TRBD2 TGTGCCAGCAGCTTGATGACTAGCGGGAACACAGATACGCAGTATTTT CASSLMTSGNTDTQYF
- TRBJ2-2 TRBV6-6 - TGTGCCAGCACTAAAGGAGGTAGCCCGGACACCGGGGAGCTGTTTTTT CASTKGGSPDTGELFF
- TRBJ2-1 TRBV5-1 - TGCGCCAGCAGCTTGGGGGGCCCTGTCAATGAGCAGTTCTTC CASSLGGPVNEQFF